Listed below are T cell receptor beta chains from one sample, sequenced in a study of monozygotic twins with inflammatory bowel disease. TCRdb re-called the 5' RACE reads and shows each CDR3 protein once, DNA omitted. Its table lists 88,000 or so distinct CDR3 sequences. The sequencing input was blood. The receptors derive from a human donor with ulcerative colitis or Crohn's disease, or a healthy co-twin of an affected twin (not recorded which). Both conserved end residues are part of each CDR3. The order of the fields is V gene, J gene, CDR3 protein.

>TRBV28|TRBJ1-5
CASSLFRGTGNQPQHF
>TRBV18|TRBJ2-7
CASSPTTSYEQYF
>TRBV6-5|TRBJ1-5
CASSSTGIFGQPQHF
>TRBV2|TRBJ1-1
CASNGQPNTEAFF
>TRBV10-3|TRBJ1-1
CAIRNREGGTEAFF
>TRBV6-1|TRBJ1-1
CASRTGLTEAFF
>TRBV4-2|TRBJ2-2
CASSQEGTGFTGELFF
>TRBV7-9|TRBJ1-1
CASSLSDPNTEAFF
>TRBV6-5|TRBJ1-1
CASTHGPGEAFF
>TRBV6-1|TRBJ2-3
CASRTVTGGDTQYF
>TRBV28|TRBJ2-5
CASSETGKETQYF
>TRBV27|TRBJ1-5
CASSNETGSYRNQPQHF
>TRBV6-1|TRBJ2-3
CASSGIARLSTDTQYF
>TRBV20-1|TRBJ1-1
CSVNRALNLGTEAFF
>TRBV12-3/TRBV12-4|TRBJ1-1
CASSDRGGGARTEAFF
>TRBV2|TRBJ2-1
CASLGSSGGSYNEQFF
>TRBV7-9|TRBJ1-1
CASSFAGDSEAFF
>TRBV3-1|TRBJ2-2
CASSLEGLTNIGELFF
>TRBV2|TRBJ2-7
CASSAGRSYEQYF
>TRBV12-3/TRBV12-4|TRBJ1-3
CASQRGSGNTIYF
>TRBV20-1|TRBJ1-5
CSAWEGIYSNQPQHF
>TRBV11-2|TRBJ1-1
CASSFELTEAFF
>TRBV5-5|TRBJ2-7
CASSLDGQTGPEQYF
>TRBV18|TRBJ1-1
CASSPRTGWDTEAFF
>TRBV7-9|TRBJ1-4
CASSFRDSNEKLFF
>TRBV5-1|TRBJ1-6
CASSRNRDRGLNSPLHF
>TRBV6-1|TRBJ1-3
CASSEYSGAVYSGNTIYF
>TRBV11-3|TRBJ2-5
CASSFPGLASQETQYF
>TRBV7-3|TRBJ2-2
CASSSLNTGELFF
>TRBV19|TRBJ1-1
CASSTIARGRGTEAFF
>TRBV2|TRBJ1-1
CASSNDRNTEAFF
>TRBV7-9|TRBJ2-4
CASSRQGNIQYF
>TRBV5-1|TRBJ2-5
CASSLQGAWETQYF
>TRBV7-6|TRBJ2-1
CASSQTGWDGNEQFF
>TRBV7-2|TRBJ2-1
CASSPTGGGANEQFF
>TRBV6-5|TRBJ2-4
CATSYRMGPAKNIQYF
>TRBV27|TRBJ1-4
CASSRQSATNEKLFF
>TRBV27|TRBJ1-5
CASSSLPGQGKGLNQPQHF
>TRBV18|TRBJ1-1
CASSPLGGPSNTEAFF
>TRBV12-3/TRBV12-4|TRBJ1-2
CASSPILYGYTF
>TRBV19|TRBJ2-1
CASSLGLASNEQFF
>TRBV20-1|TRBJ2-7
CSARDLDRQGYEQYF
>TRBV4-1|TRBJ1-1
CASSLIPEGNTEAFF
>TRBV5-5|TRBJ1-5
CASSFGQNNQPQHF
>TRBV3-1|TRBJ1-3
CASSSGQYSGNTIYF
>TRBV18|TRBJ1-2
CASSQSLENYGYTF
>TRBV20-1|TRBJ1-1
CSGAGQTNTEAFF
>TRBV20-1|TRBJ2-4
CSARDKPGGSQNIQYF
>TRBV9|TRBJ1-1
CASSDGTGSTEAFF
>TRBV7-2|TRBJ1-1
CASSLVGLGSWGTEAFF
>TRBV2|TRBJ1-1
CASISRAFAEAFF
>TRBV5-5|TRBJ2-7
CASSLIGYEQYF
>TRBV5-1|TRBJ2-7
CASSPTRTYEQYF
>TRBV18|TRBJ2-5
CASSPTTGETQYF
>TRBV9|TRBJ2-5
CASSLGIAGGQETQYF